The TCR beta chain under discussion was sequenced for a study of shared clonotypes between healthy human individuals. Study-level results: Having only a few donors restricted how much genetic and exposure-history diversity was captured.

The naive CD8 fraction comprised CD45RO-negative cells positively selected for CCR7 and excluded terminally differentiated effector memory CD45RA+ cells. The run depth of the assay was deep. Repertoires were generated with immunoSEQ multiplex PCR, while TCRdb's copy carries only in-frame clones and drops some. Of about 2.2 million clones in the sample, about 93% are singletons; the top ten hold around 1.7%. About this clone: Its antigen is unknown.

The sample taken for sequencing was naive CD8+ T cells from PBMCs. The clonotype originates from a man aged 18 to 29 in good health. Some clones in this sample may be carry-over from other donors' samples.

The CDR3 protein is CASSYFRDHSNQPQHF. CDR3 bases: TGTGCCAGCAGTTACTTCCGGGACCATAGCAATCAGCCCCAGCATTTT. This chain connects TRBV6-6 to TRBJ1-5; D may be TRBD1 (5 bases). Germline V lookup: CDR1 MNHNY, CDR2 SVGAGI (reference sequence). Trimming stripped 1 base from V and 0 bases from J, with 10 bases between. CDR3 size: 16 residues.